This TCR beta chain was identified during a study of radiation and T cells in renal cell carcinoma. Notes on the study in general: Baseline intratumoral clonotype presence is unknown without pretreatment biopsies. From baseline, blood top tumor clonotypes peaked at 2 weeks post-radiation.

CDR3 length: 19 amino acids. CDR1 is MDHEN and CDR2 is SYDVKM in the germline V gene. The germline V and J ends were trimmed by 11 bases and 0 bases, with 29 bases remaining between them. Time point here: blood 4 weeks post-SBRT, at nephrectomy. Regarding treatment: 15 Gy SBRT to primary tumor, nephrectomy 4 weeks later. Nephrectomy followed 15 Gy stereotactic body radiation by 4 weeks. Serial blood draws occurred at baseline and 2 and 4 weeks post-SBRT. Profiling relied on immunoSEQ multiplex PCR, and the TCRdb table lists in-frame clones only, not all of them. The sample holds some 150,000 clones, about 88% seen once. Note on this clone: Its specificity is not known.

The V gene is TRBV28, the J gene TRBJ1-5, with D perhaps matching TRBD1 (6 bases). This clonotype was sampled from a woman aged 45-60 years with renal cell carcinoma. This specimen was blood, taken from a patient whose treatment included radiotherapy and nephrectomy. As DNA, the CDR3 is TGTGCCTCCTGCATGTTATCTAGGGGGGGCGACTATAGCAATCAGCCCCAGCATTTT. It codes for CASCMLSRGGDYSNQPQHF.